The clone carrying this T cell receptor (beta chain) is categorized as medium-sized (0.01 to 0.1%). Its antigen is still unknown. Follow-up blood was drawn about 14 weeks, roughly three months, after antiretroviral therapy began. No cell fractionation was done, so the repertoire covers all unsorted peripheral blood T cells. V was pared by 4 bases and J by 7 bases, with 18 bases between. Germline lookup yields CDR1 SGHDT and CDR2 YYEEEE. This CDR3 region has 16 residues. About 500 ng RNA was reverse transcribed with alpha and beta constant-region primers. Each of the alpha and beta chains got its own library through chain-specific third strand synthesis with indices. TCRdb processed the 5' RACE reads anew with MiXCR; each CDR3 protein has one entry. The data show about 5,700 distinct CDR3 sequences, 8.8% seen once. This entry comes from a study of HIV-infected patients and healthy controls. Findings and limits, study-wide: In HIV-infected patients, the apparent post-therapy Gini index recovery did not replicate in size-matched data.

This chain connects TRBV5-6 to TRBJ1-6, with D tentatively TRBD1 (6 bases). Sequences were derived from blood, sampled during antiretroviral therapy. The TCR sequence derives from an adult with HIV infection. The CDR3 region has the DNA TGTGCCAGCAGCAGCGCCTCGGACAGAGGAAATTCACCCCTCCACTTT. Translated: CASSSASDRGNSPLHF.